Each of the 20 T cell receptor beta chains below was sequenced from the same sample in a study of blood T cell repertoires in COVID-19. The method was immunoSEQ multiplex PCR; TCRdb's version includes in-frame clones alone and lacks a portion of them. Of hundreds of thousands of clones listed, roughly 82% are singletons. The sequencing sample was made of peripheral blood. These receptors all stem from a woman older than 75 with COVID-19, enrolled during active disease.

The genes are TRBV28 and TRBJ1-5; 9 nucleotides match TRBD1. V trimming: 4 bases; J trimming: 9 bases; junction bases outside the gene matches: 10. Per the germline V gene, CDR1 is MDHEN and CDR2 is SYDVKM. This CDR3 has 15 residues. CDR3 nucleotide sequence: TGTGCCAGCAGTTCCCAGGGACAGGGAGTAAGGCCCCAGCATTTT. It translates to CASSSQGQGVRPQHF.

The CDR3 coding sequence is TGTGCCAGCAGCTTAGCGCCGGTCGGGGAAAACATTCAGTACTTC. It is translated as CASSLAPVGENIQYF. The chain links TRBV7-9 to TRBJ2-4; TRBD2 might be the D (5 bases). V was pared by 0 bases and J by 5 bases, with 11 bases between. Per germline, CDR1 SEHNR and CDR2 FQNEAQ (reference sequence). The CDR3 runs 15 residues.

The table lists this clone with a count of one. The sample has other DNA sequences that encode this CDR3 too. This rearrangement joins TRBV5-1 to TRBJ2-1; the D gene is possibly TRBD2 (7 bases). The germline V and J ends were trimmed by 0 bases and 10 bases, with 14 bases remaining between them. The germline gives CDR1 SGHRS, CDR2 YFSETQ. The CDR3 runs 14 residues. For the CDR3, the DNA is TGCGCCAGCAGCTTGGAGTGGGGGGGCGGAGAGCAGTTCTTC. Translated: CASSLEWGGGEQFF.

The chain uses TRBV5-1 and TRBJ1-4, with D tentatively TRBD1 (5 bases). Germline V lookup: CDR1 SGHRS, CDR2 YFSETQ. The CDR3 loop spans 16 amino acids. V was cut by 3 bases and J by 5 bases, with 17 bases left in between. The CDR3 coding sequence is TGCGCCAGCAGCTCCTCTCCCGAAGGGGCAAATGAAAAACTGTTTTTT. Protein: CASSSSPEGANEKLFF.

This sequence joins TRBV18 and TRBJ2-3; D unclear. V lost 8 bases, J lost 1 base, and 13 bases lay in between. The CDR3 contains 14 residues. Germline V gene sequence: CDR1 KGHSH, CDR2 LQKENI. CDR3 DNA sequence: TGTGCCAGCGCCCCCTTGGCAGGCACAGATACGCAGTATTTT. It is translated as CASAPLAGTDTQYF.

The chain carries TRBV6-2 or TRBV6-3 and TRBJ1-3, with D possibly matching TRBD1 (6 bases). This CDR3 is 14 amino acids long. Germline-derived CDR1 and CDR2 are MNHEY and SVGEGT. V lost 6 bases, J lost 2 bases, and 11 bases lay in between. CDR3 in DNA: TGTGCCAGCAGCTTAACAGGGACTGGAAACACCATATATTTT. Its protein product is CASSLTGTGNTIYF.

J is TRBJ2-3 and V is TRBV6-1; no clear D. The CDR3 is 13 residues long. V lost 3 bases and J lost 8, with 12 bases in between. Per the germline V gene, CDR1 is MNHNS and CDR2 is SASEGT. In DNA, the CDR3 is TGTGCCAGCAGTGATCAATTGCGAGGTACGCAGTATTTT. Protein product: CASSDQLRGTQYF.

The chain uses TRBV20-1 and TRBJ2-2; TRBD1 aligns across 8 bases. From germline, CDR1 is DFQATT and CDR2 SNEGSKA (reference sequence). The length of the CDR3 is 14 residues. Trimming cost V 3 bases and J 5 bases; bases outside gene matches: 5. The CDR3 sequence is CSASGQGTTGELFF. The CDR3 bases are TGCAGTGCTAGTGGACAGGGAACTACCGGGGAGCTGTTTTTT.

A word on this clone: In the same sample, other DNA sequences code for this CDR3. The DNA for the CDR3 is TGTGCCAGCTCACGAGGACAGGGGGAGACCCAGTACTTC. It encodes CASSRGQGETQYF. The chain joins TRBV18 to TRBJ2-5, with 9 nucleotides matching TRBD1. V trimming: 4 bases; J trimming: 5 bases; junction bases outside the gene matches: 2. The CDR3 sequence is 13 residues long. CDR1 and CDR2 from the germline V gene are KGHSH and LQKENI. Using reference TRBV18 and TRBJ2-5 for the parts outside the CDR3, the full variable domain is NAGVMQNPRHLVRRRGQEARLRCSPMKGHSHVYWYRQLPEEGLKFMVYLQKENIIDESGMPKERFSAEFPKEGPSILRIQQVVRGDSAAYFCASSRGQGETQYFGPGTRLLVL.

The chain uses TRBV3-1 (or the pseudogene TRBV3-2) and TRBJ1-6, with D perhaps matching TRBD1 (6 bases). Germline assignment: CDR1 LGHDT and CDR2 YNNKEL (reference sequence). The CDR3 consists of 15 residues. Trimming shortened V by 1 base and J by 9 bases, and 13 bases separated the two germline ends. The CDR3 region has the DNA TGTGCCAGCAGCCAAGGGCAGGGGCGTTTTTCACCCCTCCACTTT. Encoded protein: CASSQGQGRFSPLHF.

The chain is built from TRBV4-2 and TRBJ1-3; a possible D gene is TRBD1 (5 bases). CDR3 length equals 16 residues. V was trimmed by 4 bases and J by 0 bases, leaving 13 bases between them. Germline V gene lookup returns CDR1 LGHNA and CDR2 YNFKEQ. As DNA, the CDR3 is TGTGCCAGCAGCCCTAAGGGGTCAAACTCTGGAAACACCATATATTTT. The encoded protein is CASSPKGSNSGNTIYF.

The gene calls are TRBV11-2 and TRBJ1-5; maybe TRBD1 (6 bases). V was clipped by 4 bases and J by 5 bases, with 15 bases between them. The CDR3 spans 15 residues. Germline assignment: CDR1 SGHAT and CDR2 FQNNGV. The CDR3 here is CASSSGTQGHQPQHF. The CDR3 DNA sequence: TGTGCCAGCAGCTCCGGGACACAAGGACATCAGCCCCAGCATTTT.

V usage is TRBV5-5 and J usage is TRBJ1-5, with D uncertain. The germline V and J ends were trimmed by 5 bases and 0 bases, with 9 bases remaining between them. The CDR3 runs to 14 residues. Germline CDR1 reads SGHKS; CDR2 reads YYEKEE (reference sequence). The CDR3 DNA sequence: TGTGCCAGCAGTTTTACAGATAGCAATCAGCCCCAGCATTTT. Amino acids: CASSFTDSNQPQHF.

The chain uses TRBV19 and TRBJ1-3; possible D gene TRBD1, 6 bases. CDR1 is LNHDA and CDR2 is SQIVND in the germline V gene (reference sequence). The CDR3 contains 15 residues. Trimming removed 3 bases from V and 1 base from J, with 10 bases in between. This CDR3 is CASSITGSSGNTIYF. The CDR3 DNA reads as TGTGCCAGTAGTATTACAGGGTCGTCTGGAAACACCATATATTTT.

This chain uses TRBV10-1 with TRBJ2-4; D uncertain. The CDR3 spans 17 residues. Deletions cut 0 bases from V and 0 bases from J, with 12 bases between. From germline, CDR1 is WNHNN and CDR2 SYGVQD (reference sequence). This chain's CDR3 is CASSESNAPIAKNIQYF. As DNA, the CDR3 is TGCGCCAGCAGTGAGTCGAACGCCCCTATAGCCAAAAACATTCAGTACTTC.

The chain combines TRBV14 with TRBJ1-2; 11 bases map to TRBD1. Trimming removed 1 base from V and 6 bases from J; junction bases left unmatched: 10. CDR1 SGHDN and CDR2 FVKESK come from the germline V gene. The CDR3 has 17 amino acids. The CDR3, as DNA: TGTGCCAGCAGCCAAGTCGTTAATCCGGGACAGGGGGATGGCTACACCTTC. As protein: CASSQVVNPGQGDGYTF.

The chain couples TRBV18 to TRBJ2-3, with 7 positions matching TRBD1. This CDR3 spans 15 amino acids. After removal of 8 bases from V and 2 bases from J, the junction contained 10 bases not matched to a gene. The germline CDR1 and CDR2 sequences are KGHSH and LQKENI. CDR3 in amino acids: CASQREGAATDTQYF. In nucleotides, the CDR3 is TGTGCCAGCCAACGCGAGGGGGCCGCCACAGATACGCAGTATTTT.

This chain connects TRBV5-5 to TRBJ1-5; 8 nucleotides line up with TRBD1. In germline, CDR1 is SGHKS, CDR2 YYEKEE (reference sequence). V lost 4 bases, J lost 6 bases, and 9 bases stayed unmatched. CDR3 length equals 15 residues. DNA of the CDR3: TGTGCCAGCAGCCCTGTGGACAGGGCATTTCAGCCCCAGCATTTT. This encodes CASSPVDRAFQPQHF. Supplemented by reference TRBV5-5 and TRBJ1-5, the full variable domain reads DAGVTQSPTHLIKTRGQQVTLRCSPISGHKSVSWYQQVLGQGPQFIFQYYEKEERGRGNFPDRFSARQFPNYSSELNVNALLLGDSALYLCASSPVDRAFQPQHFGDGTRLSIL.

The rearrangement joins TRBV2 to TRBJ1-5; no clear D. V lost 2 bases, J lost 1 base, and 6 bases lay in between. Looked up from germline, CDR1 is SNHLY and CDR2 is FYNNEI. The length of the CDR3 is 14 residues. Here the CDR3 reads CASSEPGSNQPQHF. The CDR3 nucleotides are TGTGCCAGCAGTGAACCCGGGAGCAATCAGCCCCAGCATTTT.

In nucleotides, the CDR3 is TGTGCCAGCAATTCTCAGGGAGGGAGTAACACTGAAGCTTTCTTT. It specifies CASNSQGGSNTEAFF. The J gene is TRBJ1-1, the V gene TRBV2; weak D call: TRBD1 (5 bases). The CDR3 spans 15 residues. The germline V gene has CDR1 SNHLY and CDR2 FYNNEI. Trimming left V 7 bases short and J 2 bases short, with 17 bases between.